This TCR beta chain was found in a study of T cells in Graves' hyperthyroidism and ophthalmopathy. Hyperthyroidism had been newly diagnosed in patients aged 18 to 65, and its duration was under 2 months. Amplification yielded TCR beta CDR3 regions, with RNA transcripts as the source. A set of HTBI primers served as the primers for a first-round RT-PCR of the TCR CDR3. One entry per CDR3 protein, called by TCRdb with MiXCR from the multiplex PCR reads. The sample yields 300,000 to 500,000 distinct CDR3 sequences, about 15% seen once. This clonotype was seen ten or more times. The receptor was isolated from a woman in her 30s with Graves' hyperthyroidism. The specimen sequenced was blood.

CDR3 in amino acids: CASSSTRGAQYF. As DNA, the CDR3 is TGTGCCAGCAGTTCAACCAGAGGTGCGCAGTATTTT. The chain is built from TRBV28 and TRBJ2-3; D is undetermined. The V end lost 4 bases, the J end lost 10 bases, and 12 bases lay between the germline ends. This CDR3 spans 12 amino acids. Germline CDR1 MDHEN, CDR2 SYDVKM.